The 20 T cell receptor beta chains listed next were all sequenced from one sample in a study of CD8+ T cells in alopecia areata. The sequencing template was cDNA reverse transcribed from extracted RNA. Clones were read by immunoSEQ multiplex PCR, and TCRdb kept only the in-frame ones, dropping some. The sample records roughly 100,000 clones, about nine tenths being singletons. Treatment defined: oral pan-JAK inhibitor, 5-10 mg twice daily. The sample was CD8+ T cells sorted from blood, taken at roughly week 30, from a patient treated with tofacitinib. These receptors were collected from a human donor with alopecia areata.

With respect to this clone: One junction end does not reproduce the germline sequence, and a read error may be involved. The chain employs TRBV5-1 and TRBJ2-7; tentatively, D is TRBD2 (5 bases). Per the germline V gene, CDR1 is SGHRS and CDR2 is YFSETQ. The CDR3 sequence is 14 residues long. CDR3 bases: TGCGCCAGCACCTTGCAACCGGAGGCCTACGAGCAGTACTTC. This translates into CASTLQPEAYEQYF.

The sample holds a few counts of this clone. This sequence joins TRBV5-6 and TRBJ1-1; the D is unclear. Trimming took off 5 bases at V and 5 bases at J, with 19 bases between the two ends. This CDR3 is 15 amino acids long. Per the germline V gene, CDR1 is SGHDT and CDR2 is YYEEEE. The CDR3, as DNA: TGTGCCAGCAGGAAACAATCGGAGCTCTGGACTGAAGCTTTCTTT. Its translation is CASRKQSELWTEAFF.

In its sample, this clone was seen once. The chain recombines TRBV6-5 with TRBJ2-2; the match to TRBD2 covers 9 bases. V lost 4 bases to trimming and J lost 6 bases; unmatched junction nucleotides: 3. Germline CDR1 MNHEY, CDR2 SVGAGI. This CDR3 spans 14 amino acids. The CDR3 nucleotides are TGTGCCAGCAGTTCGGCGGGGGGGCCCGGGGAGCTGTTTTTT. The encoded protein is CASSSAGGPGELFF.

This chain links TRBV6-5 with TRBJ1-5, with D possibly being TRBD1 (6 bases). The germline V gene has CDR1 MNHEY and CDR2 SVGAGI. Trimming removed 2 bases at V and 7 bases at J, with 9 bases between. This CDR3 comprises 13 residues. The CDR3 loop reads CASSYGGAQPQHF. The CDR3 DNA sequence: TGTGCCAGCAGTTACGGGGGCGCGCAGCCCCAGCATTTT.

This clone was picked up a small number of times. V and J are TRBV14 and TRBJ2-7; D is perhaps TRBD1 (6 bases). Germline CDR1 SGHDN, CDR2 FVKESK. Trimming left V 1 base short and J 5 bases short, with 9 bases between. CDR3 length equals 13 residues. The DNA of the CDR3 is TGTGCCAGCAGCCAAGTCACAGGGAACGAGCAGTACTTC. Protein sequence: CASSQVTGNEQYF.

V is TRBV6-5 and J is TRBJ2-5; D may correspond to TRBD1 or TRBD2 (6 bases each). The better agreement between TRBJ2-7 and the DNA end casts doubt on the J call. The length of the CDR3 is 14 residues. CDR1 and CDR2 from the germline V gene are MNHEY and SVGAGI. The CDR3: CASSYTGASYEQYF. For the CDR3, the DNA is TGTGCCAGCAGTTACACGGGGGCCTCCTACGAGCAGTACTTC.

The rearrangement links TRBV30 to TRBJ2-2; 7 bases map to TRBD1. Germline trimming cut 3 bases from V and 0 bases from J; bases unmatched to any gene: 7. Germline CDR1 and CDR2: GTSNPN and SVGIG (reference sequence). CDR3 length: 16 residues. This CDR3 reads CAWSPDRAPNTGELFF. The CDR3 DNA follows: TGTGCCTGGAGCCCAGACAGGGCTCCGAACACCGGGGAGCTGTTTTTT.

CDR3 protein: CASSEVDSKNNEQFF. CDR3 sequence (DNA): TGTGCCAGCAGTGAAGTCGACAGTAAGAACAATGAGCAGTTCTTC. This chain joins TRBV6-1 and TRBJ2-1; D possibly corresponds to TRBD1 (5 bases). Trimming stripped 1 base from V and 5 bases from J, with 12 bases between. Germline lookup yields CDR1 MNHNS and CDR2 SASEGT. CDR3 length: 15 amino acids.

This rearrangement joins TRBV6-5 to TRBJ2-1; 8 bases are a match to TRBD2. Germline V gene lookup returns CDR1 MNHEY and CDR2 SVGAGI. CDR3 length equals 15 residues. V gave up 4 bases and J gave up 8 bases; unmatched junction bases: 10. This CDR3 reads CASSFSGSGRDEQFF. The CDR3 bases are TGTGCCAGCAGTTTCTCTGGGAGCGGGAGAGATGAGCAGTTCTTC.

The chain combines TRBV27 with TRBJ2-7; D perhaps matches TRBD1 (5 bases). Between the trimmed V and J ends, which lost 4 bases and 5 bases, there was a span of 15 bases. This CDR3 spans 14 amino acids. Germline-derived CDR1 and CDR2 are MNHEY and SMNVEV (reference sequence). CDR3 sequence reads: CASSSAGFGHEQYF. DNA for the CDR3: TGTGCCAGCAGTTCCGCAGGGTTCGGGCACGAGCAGTACTTC.

This chain joins TRBV6-4 and TRBJ2-5; no clear D. Germline V gives CDR1 MRHNA, CDR2 SNTAGT. V lost 3 bases to trimming and J lost 0 bases, with 5 bases between them. This CDR3 region has 13 residues. Written as DNA, the CDR3 is TGTGCCAGCAGTGAGACTCACCAAGAGACCCAGTACTTC. Encoded protein: CASSETHQETQYF.

The chain links TRBV7-6 to TRBJ2-3, with D possibly matching TRBD1 (6 bases). Germline-derived CDR1 and CDR2 are SGHVS and FNYEAQ. This CDR3 spans 16 amino acids. Trimming stripped 1 base from V and 5 bases from J, with 16 bases between. This CDR3 reads CASSLGGPGVEDTQYF. The CDR3 DNA reads TGTGCCAGCAGCTTAGGGGGACCAGGGGTGGAAGATACGCAGTATTTT.

The chain joins TRBV6-5 to TRBJ2-7, with TRBD1 identical over 10 bases. V dropped 2 bases and J dropped 2; count of bases not matched to a gene: 3. The CDR3 runs 15 residues. Per the germline V gene, CDR1 is MNHEY and CDR2 is SVGAGI. The CDR3, as DNA: TGTGCCAGCAGTTACGGGGGACAGGGGACCTACGAGCAGTACTTC. This translates into CASSYGGQGTYEQYF.

The genes are TRBV23-1 and TRBJ2-2; D is ambiguous. TRBV23-1 is recorded as an ORF, its role being uncertain. The CDR3 is 14 residues long. Trimming stripped 1 base from V and 7 bases from J, with 10 bases between. The CDR3 protein is CASSQFQVVGELFF. DNA of the CDR3: TGCGCCAGCAGTCAATTCCAGGTCGTCGGGGAGCTGTTTTTT.

The genes are TRBV6-5 and TRBJ1-1; possible D gene TRBD1, 5 bases. V lost 10 bases to trimming and J lost 7 bases, with 19 bases between them. The germline V gene has CDR1 MNHEY and CDR2 SVGAGI. The CDR3 contains 13 residues. CDR3 residues: CATLQDTPHEAFF. The CDR3 DNA reads as TGTGCCACCCTACAGGACACTCCTCATGAAGCTTTCTTT.

This clone was picked up one time. The chain joins TRBV27 to TRBJ2-5, with 7 bases matching TRBD2. V gave up 5 bases and J gave up 1 base; unmatched junction bases: 7. The CDR3 is made up of 15 amino acids. The germline V gene encodes CDR1 MNHEY and CDR2 SMNVEV (reference sequence). The CDR3 DNA reads TGTGCCAGCAGTAGCGGGGCCCGGTCCCAAGAGACCCAGTACTTC. Its translation: CASSSGARSQETQYF.

The rearrangement links TRBV9 to TRBJ1-3; no clear D gene. V lost 7 bases to trimming and J lost 3 bases, with 8 bases between them. The CDR3 has 12 amino acids. CDR1 and CDR2 (germline): SGDLS, YYNGEE. CDR3 amino acids: CASESGGNTIYF. The CDR3 nucleotides read TGTGCCAGCGAGTCAGGTGGAAACACCATATATTTT.

The genes are TRBV5-1 and TRBJ2-7; D uncertain. Germline CDR1 and CDR2: SGHRS and YFSETQ. Between the trimmed V and J ends, which lost 5 bases and 4 bases, there was a span of 10 bases. The CDR3 has 12 residues. The chain's CDR3 is CASSRDSYEQYF. CDR3 DNA: TGCGCCAGCAGTCGAGACTCTTACGAGCAGTACTTC. Combining the CDR3 with reference TRBV5-1 and TRBJ2-7 gives the whole variable domain KAGVTQTPRYLIKTRGQQVTLSCSPISGHRSVSWYQQTPGQGLQFLFEYFSETQRNKGNFPGRFSGRQFSNSRSEMNVSTLELGDSALYLCASSRDSYEQYFGPGTRLTVT.

The chain employs TRBV5-1 and TRBJ2-2; D not certain. In germline, CDR1 is SGHRS, CDR2 YFSETQ. The CDR3 extends over 20 amino acids. V lost 2 bases and J lost 0, with 23 bases in between. CDR3 amino acids: CASSLSPNSGYKTNTGELFF. The CDR3 DNA reads TGCGCCAGCAGCTTATCTCCGAACAGTGGATATAAAACGAACACCGGGGAGCTGTTTTTT.

The chain joins TRBV2 to TRBJ2-2; 8 bases fit TRBD2. V lost 10 bases and J lost 5; bases outside the gene matches: 9. Germline assignment: CDR1 SNHLY and CDR2 FYNNEI. This CDR3 has 14 residues. As DNA, the CDR3 is TGTGCCACCCCACGGGGGGGTAATACCGGGGAGCTGTTTTTT. Encoded protein: CATPRGGNTGELFF.